In this sample, the clone carrying this TCR beta chain turned up once. The entry originates in a study of blood T cell repertoires in COVID-19. Study context: The cDNA or gDNA used as material had been derived from T cells, B-cell-depleted T cells, or PBMCs.

Original analysis: The assay estimated nucleated cells by amplifying reference gene primers. Clones were read by immunoSEQ multiplex PCR, and TCRdb kept only the in-frame ones, dropping some. V and J calls plus clone size are reproduced from that table; the DNA served to infer D and trimming. This table holds 100,000 to 150,000 clones, 75% to 90% found once. This CDR3 contains 15 residues. Germline values: CDR1 SGHNT, CDR2 YYREEE (reference sequence). Trimming cost V 6 bases and J 4 bases, with 19 bases left between them. What was sequenced was peripheral blood. V gene TRBV5-4 combines with J gene TRBJ1-2; weak D call: TRBD1 (5 bases). The receptor was derived from a human donor in a cohort sampled during active COVID-19. The CDR3 DNA follows: TGTGCCAGCACCGTAAAAGGGGTTAATAGCTATGGCTACACCTTC. This gives the protein CASTVKGVNSYGYTF.